The 20 T cell receptor beta chains in this list originate from one sample, sequenced in a study of T cells in tuberculosis. Only in-frame clones appear in the TCRdb table, and some are missing; sequencing was by immunoSEQ multiplex PCR. This table has around 39,000 clones, about 94% appearing once. Input material: PBMCs. The receptors originated from a donor between 10 and 29 years old with latent tuberculosis or without tuberculosis infection.

V and J are TRBV5-1 and TRBJ2-3; weak D call: TRBD2 (6 bases). This CDR3 is 15 amino acids long. Germline values: CDR1 SGHRS, CDR2 YFSETQ. The ends were cut back, 1 base at V and 0 bases at J, with 9 bases in the middle. CDR3 region: CASSLWGTSTDTQYF. Written as DNA, the CDR3 is TGCGCCAGCAGCTTGTGGGGGACTAGCACAGATACGCAGTATTTT.

The chain employs TRBV11-3 and TRBJ1-6; 7 nucleotides line up with TRBD1. The CDR3 is made up of 20 amino acids. Trimming at V came to 5 bases and at J to 0 bases, leaving 16 bases not matched to a gene. CDR1 and CDR2 from the germline V gene are SGHNT and YENEEA. Here the CDR3 DNA reads TGTGCCAGCAGCCCAAAAATCAACAGGGGCTCAAACTCCTATAATTCACCCCTCCACTTT. Protein product: CASSPKINRGSNSYNSPLHF.

The rearrangement uses TRBV5-1 and TRBJ1-1; TRBD1 matches at 7 bases. After removal of 1 base from V and 2 bases from J, the junction contained 8 bases not matched to a gene. This CDR3 contains 16 residues. Germline loops: CDR1 SGHRS, CDR2 YFSETQ. The CDR3 region has the DNA TGCGCCAGCAGCTTGTTTTCTGGGACAGCAAACACTGAAGCTTTCTTT. Protein: CASSLFSGTANTEAFF.

The sample holds one count of this clone. The chain combines TRBV2 with TRBJ1-3; D unclear. This CDR3 is built from 16 residues. V lost 4 bases and J 3 bases, leaving 16 bases between the germline ends. CDR1 is SNHLY and CDR2 is FYNNEI in the germline V gene. In nucleotides, the CDR3 is TGTGCCAGCAGTGGCCAACGCAATTTCGGTGGAAACACCATATATTTT. This encodes CASSGQRNFGGNTIYF.

This CDR3 is CASSLAEGAGNTIYF. The CDR3 DNA is TGTGCCAGCAGCTTGGCCGAGGGGGCTGGAAACACCATATATTTT. The chain carries TRBV5-5 and TRBJ1-3, with a weak D call TRBD1 (6 bases). Germline values: CDR1 SGHKS, CDR2 YYEKEE (reference sequence). Trimming shortened V by 0 bases and J by 2 bases, and 9 bases separated the two germline ends. This CDR3 contains 15 residues. Full variable domain (remainder filled in from reference TRBV5-5 and TRBJ1-3): DAGVTQSPTHLIKTRGQQVTLRCSPISGHKSVSWYQQVLGQGPQFIFQYYEKEERGRGNFPDRFSARQFPNYSSELNVNALLLGDSALYLCASSLAEGAGNTIYFGEGSWLTVV.

This clone was seen a single time. The chain couples TRBV19 to TRBJ1-1; 9 bases line up with TRBD1. CDR1 is LNHDA and CDR2 is SQIVND in the germline V gene (reference sequence). V lost 4 bases, J lost 4 bases, and 4 bases stayed unmatched. The length of the CDR3 is 14 residues. The CDR3, as DNA: TGTGCCAGTAGTACAAAGACAGGGGGCACTGAAGCTTTCTTT. It yields the protein CASSTKTGGTEAFF. Together with reference TRBV19 and TRBJ1-1, the CDR3 gives the full variable domain: DGGITQSPKYLFRKEGQNVTLSCEQNLNHDAMYWYRQDPGQGLRLIYYSQIVNDFQKGDIAEGYSVSREKKESFPLTVTSAQKNPTAFYLCASSTKTGGTEAFFGQGTRLTVV.

The chain recombines TRBV5-1 with TRBJ2-5, with 8 bases lining up with TRBD1. CDR1 is SGHRS and CDR2 is YFSETQ in the germline V gene. V shed 5 bases and J 0 bases; nucleotides not matched to a gene: 6. The CDR3 is 15 residues long. The CDR3 DNA reads as TGCGCCAGCAGTCTGGGACAGGAGTACCAAGAGACCCAGTACTTC. This codes for CASSLGQEYQETQYF.

The gene calls are TRBV6-1 and TRBJ2-6, with D possibly matching TRBD1 (6 bases). V was shortened by 3 bases and J by 2 bases, with 14 bases between the two germline ends. The germline CDR1 and CDR2 sequences are MNHNS and SASEGT. This CDR3 spans 17 amino acids. The CDR3 nucleotides read TGTGCCAGCAGTGAGGCCAGGGGCCTTACTGGGGCCAACGTCCTGACTTTC. Its protein product is CASSEARGLTGANVLTF.

The V gene is TRBV15, the J gene TRBJ1-5; the D is unclear. Germline loops: CDR1 LNHNV, CDR2 YYDKDF (reference sequence). The CDR3 extends over 16 amino acids. V shed 4 bases and J shed 4 bases, with 17 bases lying between them. CDR3 in amino acids: CATSISSSLPNQPQHF. The CDR3 DNA follows: TGTGCCACCAGCATTAGCTCGTCCCTGCCGAATCAGCCCCAGCATTTT.

This chain links TRBV15 with TRBJ1-2; 8 bases map to TRBD1. Germline-derived CDR1 and CDR2 are LNHNV and YYDKDF (reference sequence). The CDR3 has 19 amino acids. V shed 0 bases, J shed 6 bases, and the junction held 18 bases outside the gene matches. This CDR3 is CATSRDPANHRGIWDGYTF. The CDR3 nucleotides are TGTGCCACCAGCAGAGATCCGGCGAATCACAGGGGGATTTGGGATGGCTACACCTTC.

This chain joins TRBV7-4 and TRBJ1-5; D is uncertain. The CDR3 consists of 13 residues. The V end lost 6 bases, the J end lost 7 bases, and 13 bases lay between the germline ends. From germline, CDR1 is SGHVT and CDR2 SQSDAQ. DNA of the CDR3: TGTGCCAGCAGGAGGCGGGAGGAGCAGCCCCAGCATTTT. Its protein product is CASRRREEQPQHF.

The chain couples TRBV4-1 to TRBJ1-5; D is ambiguous. This CDR3 is 15 amino acids long. V gave up 4 bases and J gave up 0 bases, with 10 bases separating them. Germline V gene lookup returns CDR1 MGHRA and CDR2 YSYEKL. The CDR3 DNA reads as TGCGCCAGCAGCCCCCTAGTATATAGCAATCAGCCCCAGCATTTT. As protein: CASSPLVYSNQPQHF.

The table lists this clone with a count of one. The chain employs TRBV6-1 and TRBJ1-3; 7 positions agree with TRBD1. Germline V gives CDR1 MNHNS, CDR2 SASEGT. There are 15 residues in the CDR3. After removal of 8 bases from V and 5 bases from J, the junction contained 12 bases not matched to a gene. The CDR3 protein is CASAVGQIFRNTIYF. The DNA of the CDR3 is TGTGCCAGCGCCGTGGGACAGATTTTCCGAAACACCATATATTTT.

V is TRBV6-5 and J is TRBJ1-1, with 7 bases matching TRBD1. The CDR3 spans 14 residues. After removal of 5 bases from V and 5 bases from J, the junction contained 8 bases not matched to a gene. Germline CDR1 reads MNHEY; CDR2 reads SVGAGI. The CDR3 bases are TGTGCCAGCAGTCGGGGGACAGTAGAAACTGAAGCTTTCTTT. Translated, it gives CASSRGTVETEAFF.

This chain joins TRBV7-9 and TRBJ2-3; the match to TRBD1 covers 7 bases. The junction had 3 bases not matched to a gene; V was cut back by 5 bases and J by 4 bases. From germline, CDR1 is SEHNR and CDR2 FQNEAQ (reference sequence). This CDR3 comprises 13 residues. CDR3 amino acids: CASSPGTADTQYF. CDR3 coding DNA: TGTGCCAGCAGCCCTGGGACAGCAGATACGCAGTATTTT.

The J gene is TRBJ1-3, the V gene TRBV30; unclear D gene. The CDR3 covers 12 residues. Trimming shortened V by 3 bases and J by 3 bases, and 6 bases separated the two germline ends. CDR1 and CDR2 from the germline V gene are GTSNPN and SVGIG (reference sequence). In nucleotides, the CDR3 is TGTGCCTGGAGCGTCAGTGGAAACACCATATATTTT. Protein sequence: CAWSVSGNTIYF.

The chain couples TRBV10-3 to TRBJ2-3; the match to TRBD1 covers 7 bases. Per the germline V gene, CDR1 is ENHRY and CDR2 is SYGVKD. The CDR3 loop spans 14 amino acids. V lost 6 bases to trimming and J lost 2 bases; unmatched junction nucleotides: 5. CDR3 amino acids: CAIRPTGNTDTQYF. Here the CDR3 DNA reads TGTGCCATCAGACCGACAGGGAACACAGATACGCAGTATTTT.

The rearrangement joins TRBV25-1 to TRBJ1-3; 7 bases are a match to TRBD1. The germline V gene has CDR1 MGHDK and CDR2 SYGVNS. The length of the CDR3 is 16 residues. J was trimmed by 0 bases and V by 3 bases; bases with no gene match: 5. The CDR3 region is CASSDFSGGSGNTIYF. As DNA, the CDR3 is TGTGCCAGCAGTGACTTCTCAGGGGGCTCTGGAAACACCATATATTTT.

The chain carries TRBV7-2 and TRBJ1-3; D unclear. V dropped 5 bases and J dropped 4 bases, with 12 bases sitting between them. This CDR3 has 14 residues. Germline V lookup: CDR1 SGHTA, CDR2 FQGNSA. The CDR3 region is CASSARSYGNTIYF. The CDR3 DNA follows: TGTGCCAGCAGCGCCCGTAGTTACGGAAACACCATATATTTT.

The chain recombines TRBV5-6 with TRBJ1-4; 8 bases fit TRBD1. From germline, CDR1 is SGHDT and CDR2 YYEEEE. The CDR3 length is 14 residues. Trimming at V came to 7 bases and at J to 8 bases, leaving 10 bases not matched to a gene. CDR3: CASASDRVFEKLFF. CDR3 coding DNA: TGTGCCAGCGCCTCGGACAGGGTTTTCGAAAAACTGTTTTTT.